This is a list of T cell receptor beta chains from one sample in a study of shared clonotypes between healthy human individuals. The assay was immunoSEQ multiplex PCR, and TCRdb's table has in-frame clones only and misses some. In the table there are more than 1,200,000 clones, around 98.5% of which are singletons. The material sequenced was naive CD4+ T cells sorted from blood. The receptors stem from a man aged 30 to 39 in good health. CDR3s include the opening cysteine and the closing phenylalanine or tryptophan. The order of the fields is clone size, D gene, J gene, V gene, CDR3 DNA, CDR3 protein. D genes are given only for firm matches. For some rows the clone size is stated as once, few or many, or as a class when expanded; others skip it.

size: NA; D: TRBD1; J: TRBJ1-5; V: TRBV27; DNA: TGTGCCAGCAGTCATCAGGGGGATCAGCCCCAGCATTTT; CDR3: CASSHQGDQPQHF
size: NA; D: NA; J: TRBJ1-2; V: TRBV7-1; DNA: TGTGCCAGCAGCAGGCCAAGGGCAGGGATTCTTCCAAATTATGGCTACACCTTC; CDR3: CASSRPRAGILPNYGYTF
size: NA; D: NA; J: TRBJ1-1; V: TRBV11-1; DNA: TGTGCCAGCAGCTTATATGGGGGTCGCTTTATGAACACTGAAGCTTTCTTT; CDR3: CASSLYGGRFMNTEAFF
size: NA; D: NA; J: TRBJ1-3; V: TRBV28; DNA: TGTGCCAGCAAATTGGTACAGTATGGAAACACCATATATTTT; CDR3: CASKLVQYGNTIYF
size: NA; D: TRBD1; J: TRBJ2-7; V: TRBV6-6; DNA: TGTGCCAGCAGCCACCCGGGACAGGGGATCTACGAGCAGTACTTC; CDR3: CASSHPGQGIYEQYF
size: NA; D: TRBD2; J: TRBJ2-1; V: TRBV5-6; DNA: TGTGCCAGCAGCCCTACTAGCGGGAGAGGTAATGAGCAGTTCTTC; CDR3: CASSPTSGRGNEQFF
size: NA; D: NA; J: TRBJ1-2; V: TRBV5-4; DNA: TGTGCCAGCAGCCCAGACAGTAACTATGGCTACACCTTC; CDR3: CASSPDSNYGYTF
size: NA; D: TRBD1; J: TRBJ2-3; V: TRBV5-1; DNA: TGCGCCAGCAGCGCGGGACAGGCTAGCACAGATACGCAGTATTTT; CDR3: CASSAGQASTDTQYF
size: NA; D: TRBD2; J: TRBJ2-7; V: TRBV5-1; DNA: TGCGCCAGCAGCTTGTTGATGAGCGGGAGCTTACCCTACGAGCAGTACTTC; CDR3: CASSLLMSGSLPYEQYF
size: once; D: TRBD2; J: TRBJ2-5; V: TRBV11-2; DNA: TGTGCCAGCAGCTTAATTTTCTTGGCTAGCGGGAGCTTCCAAGAGACCCAGTACTTC; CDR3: CASSLIFLASGSFQETQYF
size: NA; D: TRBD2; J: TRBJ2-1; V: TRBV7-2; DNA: TGTGCCAGCAGCCCGGGCCGACTAGCGGGGCAGTTCTTC; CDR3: CASSPGRLAGQFF
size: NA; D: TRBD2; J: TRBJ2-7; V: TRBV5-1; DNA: TGCGCCAGCAGCTCGGGACTAGCTTCCTACGAGCAGTACTTC; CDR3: CASSSGLASYEQYF
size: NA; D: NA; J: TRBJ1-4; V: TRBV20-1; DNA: TGCAGTGCTGGCAGGGATGAAAAACTGTTTTTT; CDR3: CSAGRDEKLFF
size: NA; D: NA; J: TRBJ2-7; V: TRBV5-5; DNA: TGTGCCAGCAGCTTGAGCTCCAGGGGCGCAGACTACGAGCAGTACTTC; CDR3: CASSLSSRGADYEQYF
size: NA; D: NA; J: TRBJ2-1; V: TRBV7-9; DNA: TGTGCCAGCAGCTTAGAGCTCTTTGGTGAGCAGTTCTTC; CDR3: CASSLELFGEQFF
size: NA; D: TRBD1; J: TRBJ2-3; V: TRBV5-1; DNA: TGCGCCAGCAGCTGGGACAGGGGGACCACAGATACGCAGTATTTT; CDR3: CASSWDRGTTDTQYF
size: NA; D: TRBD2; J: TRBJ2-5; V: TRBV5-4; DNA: TGTGCCAGCAGCTGGACTAGCGGAGGGGAGACCCAGTACTTC; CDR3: CASSWTSGGETQYF
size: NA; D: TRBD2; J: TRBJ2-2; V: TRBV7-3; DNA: TGTGCCAGCAGCTCCGGACTAGCGGGGACCGGGGAGCTGTTTTTT; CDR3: CASSSGLAGTGELFF
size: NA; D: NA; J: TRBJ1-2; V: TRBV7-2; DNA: TGTGCCAGCAGCCTTCAGGAGGCTAACTATGGCTACACCTTC; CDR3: CASSLQEANYGYTF
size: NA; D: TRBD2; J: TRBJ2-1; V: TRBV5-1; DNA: TGCGCCAGCAGCCAAAATTTCGAGGTACTAGCGGGAGGTGATGAGCAGTTCTTC; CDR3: CASSQNFEVLAGGDEQFF
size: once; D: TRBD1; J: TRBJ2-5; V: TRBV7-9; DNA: TGTGCCAGCAGCCCACGGACAGGGATTTTAGAGACCCAGTACTTC; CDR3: CASSPRTGILETQYF
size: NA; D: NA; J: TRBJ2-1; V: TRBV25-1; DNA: TGTGCCAGCAACTCAGGGGGAGGCGATCGCAATGAGCAGTTCTTC; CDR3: CASNSGGGDRNEQFF
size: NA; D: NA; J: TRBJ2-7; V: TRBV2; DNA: TGTGCCAGCAGCGGCGGCCAGGCGTGGTCAGAGCAGTACTTC; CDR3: CASSGGQAWSEQYF
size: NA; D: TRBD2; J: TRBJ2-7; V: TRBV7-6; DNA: TGTGCCAGCAGCTACCGCCCCGGGGAGTTTTCGGGGACTACACTTCGATACGAGCAGTACTTC; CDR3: CASSYRPGEFSGTTLRYEQYF
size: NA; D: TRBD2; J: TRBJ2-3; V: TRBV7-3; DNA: TGTGCCAGCAGCGTCGGACTAGCGCTGAGCACAGATACGCAGTATTTT; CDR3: CASSVGLALSTDTQYF
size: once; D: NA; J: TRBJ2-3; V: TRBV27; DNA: TGTGCCAGCAGCTGGGGACGAGGAGCAGATACGCAGTATTTT; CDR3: CASSWGRGADTQYF
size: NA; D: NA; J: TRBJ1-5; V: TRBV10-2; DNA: TGCGCCAGCAGGAGGAACCCGGGACCCAATCAGCCCCAGCATTTT; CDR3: CASRRNPGPNQPQHF
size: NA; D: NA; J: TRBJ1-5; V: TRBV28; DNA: TGTGCCAGCAGTTTTGGCCAGCCCCAGCATTTT; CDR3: CASSFGQPQHF
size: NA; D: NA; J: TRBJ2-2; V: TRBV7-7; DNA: TGTGCCAGCAGCTTAGATCCCCAGGGTCGGAACACCGGGGAGCTGTTTTTT; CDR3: CASSLDPQGRNTGELFF
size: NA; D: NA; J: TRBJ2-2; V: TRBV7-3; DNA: TGTGCCAGCAGCTATAACACCGGGGAGCTGTTTTTT; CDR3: CASSYNTGELFF
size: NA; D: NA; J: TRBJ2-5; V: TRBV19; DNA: TGTGCCAGTAGTAGGGGAGTGAGAGTAGGGGCAGAGACCCAGTACTTC; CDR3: CASSRGVRVGAETQYF
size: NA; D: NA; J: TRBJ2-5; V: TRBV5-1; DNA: TGCGCCAGCAGCTTGACAGGCCATGCGTTGGAGACCCAGTACTTC; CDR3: CASSLTGHALETQYF
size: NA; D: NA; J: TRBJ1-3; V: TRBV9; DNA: TGTGCCAGCAGCGTAGAAGGTAGAGGCTTCTCTGGAAACACCATATATTTT; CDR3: CASSVEGRGFSGNTIYF
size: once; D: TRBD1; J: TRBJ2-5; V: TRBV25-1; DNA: TGTGCCAGCTCCTCCGGGACAGGGAGAGAGACCCAGTACTTC; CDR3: CASSSGTGRETQYF
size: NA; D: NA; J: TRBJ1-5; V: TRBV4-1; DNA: TGCGCCAGCAGCCAAGATGTTTCAAGGACCAATCAGCCCCAGCATTTT; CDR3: CASSQDVSRTNQPQHF
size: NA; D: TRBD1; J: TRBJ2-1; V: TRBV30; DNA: TGTGCCTGGAAATCGCGGACAGGGACCCGCAATGAGCAGTTCTTC; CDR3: CAWKSRTGTRNEQFF
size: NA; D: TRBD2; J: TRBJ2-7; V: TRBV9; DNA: TGTGCCAGCAGCCCCTCCCCGGTACTAGCGGGGACCTACGAGCAGTACTTC; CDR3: CASSPSPVLAGTYEQYF
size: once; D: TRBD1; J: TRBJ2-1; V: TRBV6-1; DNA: TGTGCCAGCAGTGACCCGGACAGGGGTTCCTACAATGAGCAGTTCTTC; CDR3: CASSDPDRGSYNEQFF
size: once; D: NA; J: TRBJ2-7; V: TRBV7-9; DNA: TGTGCCAGCAGCCTCGAAGTGGAGCAGTACTTC; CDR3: CASSLEVEQYF
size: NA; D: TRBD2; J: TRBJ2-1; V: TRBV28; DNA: TGTGCCAGCACTACCAGAGTCTTGACTAGCGGGAGAAATGAGCAGTTCTTC; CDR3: CASTTRVLTSGRNEQFF
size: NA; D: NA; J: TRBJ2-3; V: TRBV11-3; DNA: TGTGCCAGCAGCGTGGGCCCCGCTAATACGCAGTATTTT; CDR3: CASSVGPANTQYF
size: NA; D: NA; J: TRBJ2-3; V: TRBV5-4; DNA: TGTGCCAGCAGTTCGACGGCGGCAGATACGCAGTATTTT; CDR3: CASSSTAADTQYF
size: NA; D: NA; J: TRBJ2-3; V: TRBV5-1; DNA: TGCGCCAGCAGCTTGTCCGCCGTACGGACAGATACGCAGTATTTT; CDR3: CASSLSAVRTDTQYF
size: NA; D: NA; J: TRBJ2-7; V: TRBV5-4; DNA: TGTGCCAGCAGCAGAGGACAGTTCTACGAGCAGTACTTC; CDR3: CASSRGQFYEQYF
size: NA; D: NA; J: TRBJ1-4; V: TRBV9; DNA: TGTGCCAGCAGCGCAACTGACAGGTTCGGGGAAAAACTGTTTTTT; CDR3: CASSATDRFGEKLFF
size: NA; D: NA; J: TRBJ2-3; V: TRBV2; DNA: TGTGCCAGCGCGTTTTTGGGGGGAAGCACAGATACGCAGTATTTT; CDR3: CASAFLGGSTDTQYF
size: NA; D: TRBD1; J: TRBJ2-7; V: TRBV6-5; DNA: TGTGCCAGCAGTTACTCGAGGGACAGCTCCTACGAGCAGTACTTC; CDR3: CASSYSRDSSYEQYF
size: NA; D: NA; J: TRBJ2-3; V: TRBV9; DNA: TGTGCCAGCAGCCCCGCGGGCACAGATACGCAGTATTTT; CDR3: CASSPAGTDTQYF
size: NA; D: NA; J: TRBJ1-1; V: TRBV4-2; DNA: TGTGCCAGCAGCAGGGGGTCTGAAGCTTTCTTT; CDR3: CASSRGSEAFF
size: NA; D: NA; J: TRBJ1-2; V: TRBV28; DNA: TGTGCCAGCAGCCAAGTCCTCCTTAATGGCTACACCTTC; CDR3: CASSQVLLNGYTF
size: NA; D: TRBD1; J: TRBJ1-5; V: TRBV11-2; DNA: TGTGCCAGCAGCTTAGAGGGACAGGGTTCCCAGCATTTT; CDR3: CASSLEGQGSQHF